These 15 T cell receptor beta chains were sequenced from one sample in a study of low-dose radiotherapy and immunotherapy resistance in tumors. Alpha- and beta-chain coverage of first-strand cDNA came from TRAV- and TRBV-specific primers. A roughly 20-cycle PCR with a constant-region primer and V-primer adapter amplified TCRs. TCRdb called the reads again in MiXCR, with one record for every CDR3 protein. Altogether around 83,000 distinct CDR3 sequences are present, under 20% being singletons, with the ten largest covering over 4.5%. As for time point: before trial treatment. The sample in question was PBMCs, obtained before treatment. Every receptor here comes from a male donor with prostate cancer.

This clonotype was found many times. The chain combines TRBV7-9 with TRBJ2-3, with D tentatively TRBD1 or TRBD2 (5 bases each). Trimming removed 8 bases from V and 6 bases from J, with 18 bases in between. The CDR3 runs 14 residues. Germline CDR1 and CDR2: SEHNR and FQNEAQ (reference sequence). The CDR3: CASSHLGTLDTQYF. CDR3 nucleotide sequence: TGTGCCAGCTCACACCTCGGGACGCTCGATACGCAGTATTTT.

In this sample, this clonotype turned up many times. The chain employs TRBV7-2 and TRBJ1-1, with D possibly TRBD1 on 5 matching bases. This CDR3 comprises 14 residues. V dropped 5 bases and J dropped 6 bases, with 16 bases sitting between them. CDR1 SGHTA and CDR2 FQGNSA come from the germline V gene. CDR3 in amino acids: CASSTRGLTSEAFF. CDR3 sequence (DNA): TGTGCCAGCAGCACACGGGGCCTGACTTCTGAAGCTTTCTTT.

This clonotype has at least ten counts. The CDR3, as DNA: TGTGCCAGCAGTTCTTTACAGGGCTATGGCTACACCTTC. Translation gives CASSSLQGYGYTF. The chain has TRBV27 and TRBJ1-2; a possible D gene is TRBD1 (6 bases). Trimming took off 4 bases at V and 4 bases at J, with 10 bases between the two ends. The CDR3 contains 13 residues. The germline CDR1 and CDR2 sequences are MNHEY and SMNVEV (reference sequence).

This clonotype showed up just a few times. The chain is built from TRBV25-1 and TRBJ2-3, with D hard to call. Per the germline V gene, CDR1 is MGHDK and CDR2 is SYGVNS. There are 13 residues in the CDR3. Deletions cut 3 bases from V and 3 bases from J, with 7 bases between. The CDR3 coding sequence is TGTGCCAGCAGTGATTCCCGTACAGATACGCAGTATTTT. Translated: CASSDSRTDTQYF.

In this sample, this clonotype turned up many times. Germline and junction disagree at one end, which may indicate a read error. The chain recombines TRBV19 with TRBJ1-3; D gene uncertain. CDR3 size: 14 residues. Per the germline V gene, CDR1 is LNHDA and CDR2 is SQIVND (reference sequence). The CDR3, as DNA: TGCGCCAGTAGGTCCCGGTCGGCTGGAAACACCATATATTTT. Translation gives CASRSRSAGNTIYF.

The table lists this clonotype with many counts. The rearrangement uses TRBV20-1 and TRBJ2-7; D might be TRBD2 (7 bases). Trimming cost V 3 bases and J 0 bases, with 12 bases left between them. CDR3 length: 14 amino acids. Germline assignment: CDR1 DFQATT and CDR2 SNEGSKA (reference sequence). The CDR3 loop is CSASSGGPSYEQYF. The CDR3 region has the DNA TGCAGTGCTAGTTCCGGGGGGCCCTCCTACGAGCAGTACTTC.

In this sample, this clonotype turned up many times. The rearrangement uses TRBV24-1 and TRBJ2-6, with TRBD1 as a possible D gene (5 bases). Germline V gene lookup returns CDR1 KGHDR and CDR2 SFDVKD. Trimming took off 6 bases at V and 0 bases at J, with 11 bases between the two ends. This CDR3 region has 16 residues. DNA for the CDR3: TGTGCCACCAGTCGAACAGGAGCCTCTGGGGCCAACGTCCTGACTTTC. It yields the protein CATSRTGASGANVLTF.

There are many counts of this clonotype. This sequence joins TRBV7-9 and TRBJ2-3; 12 bases fit TRBD2. The CDR3 extends over 15 amino acids. The J segment lost 12 bases and the V segment lost 1 base, leaving 8 bases of the junction unmatched. CDR1 and CDR2 (germline): SEHNR, FQNEAQ (reference sequence). The CDR3 spells CASSLEASGRASQYF. The DNA for the CDR3 is TGTGCCAGCAGCTTAGAGGCTAGCGGGAGGGCCAGTCAGTATTTT.

This clonotype was seen repeatedly, ten times or more. The chain combines TRBV4-2 with TRBJ2-7; 9 bases agree with TRBD2. J gave up 3 bases and V 0 bases, and 6 bases lay outside the gene matches. The CDR3 has 16 amino acids. Germline CDR1 reads LGHNA; CDR2 reads YNFKEQ. The CDR3, as DNA: TGTGCCAGCAGCCAAGATCCCGCGGGGGGGGGCTACGAGCAGTACTTC. Its protein product is CASSQDPAGGGYEQYF.

As regards this clonotype: This likely reflects a read error, since a far larger clone is one base away. This chain connects TRBV20-1 to TRBJ2-1; D tentatively reads TRBD1 or TRBD2 (5 bases each). The ends were cut back, 0 bases at V and 13 bases at J, with 28 bases in the middle. Germline V gene data show CDR1 as DFQATT and CDR2 as SNEGSKA (reference sequence). The CDR3 extends over 17 amino acids. For the CDR3, the DNA is TGCAGTGCTAGAGATTCGGGACCAAAAAGTAGTGCAGAGACCCAGTTCTTC. Translation gives CSARDSGPKSSAETQFF.

This clonotype was recorded at least ten times. This chain connects TRBV2 to TRBJ1-2; TRBD1 might be the D (5 bases). The V gene lost 0 bases and the J gene lost 9 bases, with 17 bases spanning the gap. From germline, CDR1 is SNHLY and CDR2 FYNNEI. This CDR3 has 15 amino acids. CDR3 region: CASSEAIRGQARYTF. The CDR3 region has the DNA TGTGCCAGCAGTGAAGCAATTAGGGGCCAAGCGCGCTACACCTTC.

As regards this clonotype: A far larger clone is only one base removed, so a read error is likely. V is TRBV13 and J is TRBJ2-7; the D is unclear. CDR1 PRHDT and CDR2 FYEKMQ come from the germline V gene (reference sequence). This CDR3 is built from 14 residues. DNA for the CDR3: TGTGCCAGCAGCTTAGGAGGCGCTGGCTACGAGCGGTACTTC. Translated: CASSLGGAGYERYF.

This clonotype was found many times. The chain couples TRBV10-2 to TRBJ2-1; 12 bases map to TRBD2. Germline loops: CDR1 WSHSY, CDR2 SAAADI. This CDR3 has 15 residues. V lost 9 bases to trimming and J lost 10 bases; unmatched junction nucleotides: 13. DNA for the CDR3: TGCGCCAGTGGTATTCCTAGCGGGGGGGCCAGGGAGCAGTTCTTC. Its protein product is CASGIPSGGAREQFF.

In this sample, this clonotype turned up many times. This chain connects TRBV28 to TRBJ1-3; D gene uncertain. This CDR3 spans 11 amino acids. Germline V gene lookup returns CDR1 MDHEN and CDR2 SYDVKM. The germline V and J ends were trimmed by 8 bases and 7 bases, with 9 bases remaining between them. The CDR3 is CASAFGNTIYF. The DNA for the CDR3 is TGTGCCAGCGCATTTGGGAACACCATATATTTT.

The chain links TRBV5-4 to TRBJ2-1, with a tentative D call TRBD2 (6 bases). Germline V gene sequence: CDR1 SGHNT, CDR2 YYREEE (reference sequence). The germline V and J ends were trimmed by 6 bases and 10 bases, with 23 bases remaining between them. There are 15 residues in the CDR3. DNA for the CDR3: TGTGCCAGCACAGGCGGGGACCGCACTACCGGGGAGCAGTTCTTC. Protein: CASTGGDRTTGEQFF.